One sample yielded the 18 T cell receptor beta chains listed below, sequenced in a study of vaccination effects on CD4 cells after COVID-19. These receptors are not linked to any known antigen. Sequencing used immunoSEQ multiplex PCR; TCRdb keeps in-frame clones, though not all of them. Of tens of thousands of clones in the sample, around 70% were seen once. In the ViraFEST assay, antigen-specific CD4+ clonotypes were identified by expansion after peptide-pool stimulation. It was after approximately 11 days of culture that CD4+ T cells were isolated. The vaccine recipients had no prior SARS-CoV-2 infection, with negative nucleocapsid antibodies. Sequences were derived from CD4+ T cells from PBMCs cultured with SARS-CoV-2 spike peptides, sampled before COVID-19 vaccination. These receptors originate from a human donor who received a COVID-19 vaccine.

This clone was observed a few times. This rearrangement joins TRBV3-1 (or the pseudogene TRBV3-2) to TRBJ1-3; D perhaps matches TRBD1 (6 bases). CDR1 LGHDT and CDR2 YNNKEL come from the germline V gene (reference sequence). The V and J ends lost 4 bases and 4 bases respectively, with 11 bases between them. CDR3 length: 14 residues. CDR3 sequence (DNA): TGTGCCAGCAGCCCGGGGGGCGGAGGAAACACCATATATTTT. It encodes CASSPGGGGNTIYF.

This clone was counted a single time. The chain is built from TRBV11-1 and TRBJ2-2; TRBD1 might be the D (5 bases). This CDR3 spans 16 amino acids. CDR1 and CDR2 (germline): SGHAT, FQDESV (reference sequence). V dropped 4 bases and J dropped 0 bases, with 12 bases sitting between them. The DNA of the CDR3 is TGTGCCAGCAGCTCAGGGCGGCTCGCGAACACCGGGGAGCTGTTTTTT. Protein sequence: CASSSGRLANTGELFF.

The chain combines TRBV28 with TRBJ1-5; a weak D match, TRBD1 (6 bases). CDR1 and CDR2 from the germline V gene are MDHEN and SYDVKM. CDR3 length: 12 amino acids. The germline V and J ends were trimmed by 3 bases and 11 bases, with 11 bases remaining between them. CDR3 sequence: CASSFSAGAQHF. The CDR3 DNA follows: TGTGCCAGCAGTTTTTCGGCAGGGGCCCAGCATTTT.

The J gene is TRBJ1-2, the V gene TRBV28, with TRBD1 as a possible D gene (6 bases). This CDR3 has 14 residues. Germline CDR1 MDHEN, CDR2 SYDVKM. V lost 3 bases and J 5 bases, leaving 13 bases between the germline ends. The CDR3 DNA sequence: TGTGCCAGCAGTTTTTCCAGGGGCCAGTATGGCTACACCTTC. The encoded protein is CASSFSRGQYGYTF.

The V and J genes are TRBV4-2 and TRBJ2-2; TRBD1 aligns across 8 bases. J gave up 7 bases and V 3 bases, and 7 bases lay outside the gene matches. From germline, CDR1 is LGHNA and CDR2 YNFKEQ. The CDR3 covers 15 residues. Here the CDR3 reads CASSQMDRDNGELFF. In DNA form, the CDR3 reads TGTGCCAGCAGCCAGATGGACAGGGATAACGGGGAGCTGTTTTTT.

The chain carries TRBV4-1 and TRBJ2-5; D is possibly TRBD1 or TRBD2 (5 bases each). V was shortened by 3 bases and J by 5 bases, with 10 bases between the two germline ends. Germline CDR1 reads MGHRA; CDR2 reads YSYEKL. The CDR3 totals 13 residues. CDR3 bases: TGCGCCAGCAGCCAGGGACCCCAGGAGACCCAGTACTTC. This sequence encodes CASSQGPQETQYF.

The rearrangement joins TRBV3-1 (or the pseudogene TRBV3-2) to TRBJ2-3; TRBD1 aligns across 9 bases. Germline CDR1 is LGHDT and CDR2 is YNNKEL (reference sequence). The CDR3 sequence is 16 residues long. V lost 1 base and J lost 3; bases outside the gene matches: 5. The CDR3 sequence: CASSQATGTGTDTQYF. CDR3 nucleotides: TGTGCCAGCAGCCAAGCAACCGGGACAGGGACAGATACGCAGTATTTT.

The gene calls are TRBV19 and TRBJ1-4; 9 bases align to TRBD1. V was clipped by 5 bases and J by 7 bases; unmatched bases: 8. The CDR3 loop spans 15 amino acids. Looked up from germline, CDR1 is LNHDA and CDR2 is SQIVND (reference sequence). The CDR3: CASSRWTGETEKLFF. CDR3 nucleotides: TGTGCCAGTAGTCGTTGGACAGGGGAGACTGAAAAACTGTTTTTT.

V is TRBV5-1 and J is TRBJ2-3; D unclear. Per germline, CDR1 SGHRS and CDR2 YFSETQ. This CDR3 comprises 14 residues. V dropped 1 base and J dropped 3 bases, with 9 bases sitting between them. CDR3 nucleotide sequence: TGCGCCAGCAGCTTGTATTCCGTGACAGATACGCAGTATTTT. Its translation is CASSLYSVTDTQYF.

V is TRBV12-5 and J is TRBJ2-7; 10 bases fit TRBD1. CDR1 is LGHNT, CDR2 FRNRAP, per germline. The V segment lost 2 bases and the J segment 2 bases; nucleotides outside the gene matches: 6. The CDR3 is made up of 16 amino acids. In DNA, the CDR3 is TGTGCTAGTGGTTTGCCCCCGGGACAGGGGCCCTACGAGCAGTACTTC. Its protein product is CASGLPPGQGPYEQYF.

The CDR3 region is CASRQGVSYEQYF. CDR3 sequence (DNA): TGCGCCAGCAGACAGGGGGTTTCCTACGAGCAGTACTTC. The chain joins TRBV5-1 to TRBJ2-7; 8 bases match TRBD1. This CDR3 has 13 residues. Germline V gives CDR1 SGHRS, CDR2 YFSETQ. V was clipped by 5 bases and J by 1 base; unmatched bases: 2.

The chain carries TRBV19 and TRBJ1-6; TRBD1 matches 10 bases. The CDR3 covers 13 residues. The J segment lost 8 bases and the V segment lost 10 bases, leaving 5 bases of the junction unmatched. Germline CDR1 and CDR2: LNHDA and SQIVND (reference sequence). The CDR3 protein is CATKGQGDSPLHF. The CDR3, as DNA: TGTGCCACCAAAGGACAGGGGGATTCACCCCTCCACTTT.

This chain connects TRBV29-1 to TRBJ2-1; 7 bases are shared with TRBD1. This CDR3 has 15 residues. V trimming: 7 bases; J trimming: 1 base; junction bases outside the gene matches: 10. Germline V lookup: CDR1 SQVTM, CDR2 ANQGSEA. CDR3 region: CSAYRQGRSYNEQFF. CDR3 DNA sequence: TGCAGCGCTTACCGACAGGGTAGGTCCTACAATGAGCAGTTCTTC.

The rearrangement links TRBV15 to TRBJ1-3; D may be TRBD1 (6 bases). V gave up 10 bases and J gave up 2 bases, with 12 bases separating them. The CDR3 is 13 amino acids. CDR1 is LNHNV and CDR2 is YYDKDF in the germline V gene (reference sequence). Here the CDR3 DNA reads TGTGCCATCCGACAGGTCACTGGAAACACCATATATTTT. Amino acid sequence: CAIRQVTGNTIYF. The variable domain in full, completed from reference TRBV15 and TRBJ1-3, reads DAMVIQNPRYQVTQFGKPVTLSCSQTLNHNVMYWYQQKSSQAPKLLFHYYDKDFNNEADTPDNFQSRRPNTSFCFLDIRSPGLGDTAMYLCAIRQVTGNTIYFGEGSWLTVV.

This clone was observed a handful of times. The chain links TRBV3-1 (or the pseudogene TRBV3-2) to TRBJ2-1, with TRBD2 identical over 9 bases. Germline values: CDR1 LGHDT, CDR2 YNNKEL (reference sequence). V shed 3 bases, J shed 7 bases, and the junction held 10 bases outside the gene matches. The length of the CDR3 is 16 residues. CDR3 bases: TGTGCCAGCAGCCATTTTGGCGGGAGGGCCTTAAATGAGCAGTTCTTC. Translation: CASSHFGGRALNEQFF.

The chain links TRBV12-3 or TRBV12-4 to TRBJ1-1, with D uncertain. Between the trimmed V and J ends, which lost 6 bases and 7 bases, there was a span of 15 bases. CDR3 size: 13 residues. This chain's CDR3 is CASRITGFHEAFF. The CDR3 DNA reads TGTGCCAGCAGAATCACGGGATTTCATGAAGCTTTCTTT.

The CDR3 nucleotides read TGTGCCAGCAGCTTAGCGCAGGCAGGTGAAAAACTGTTTTTT. Translated, it gives CASSLAQAGEKLFF. The chain uses TRBV7-8 and TRBJ1-4; no clear D gene. Germline CDR1 and CDR2: SGHVS and FQNEAQ. The CDR3 extends over 14 amino acids. The ends were cut back, 0 bases at V and 7 bases at J, with 9 bases in the middle.

The rearrangement uses TRBV18 and TRBJ2-5; 10 nucleotides agree with TRBD1. The germline V gene encodes CDR1 KGHSH and CDR2 LQKENI. This CDR3 spans 14 amino acids. After removal of 2 bases from V and 7 bases from J, the junction contained 4 bases not matched to a gene. CDR3 sequence: CASSPGTGAGTQYF. CDR3 in DNA: TGTGCCAGCTCACCAGGGACAGGGGCGGGGACCCAGTACTTC.